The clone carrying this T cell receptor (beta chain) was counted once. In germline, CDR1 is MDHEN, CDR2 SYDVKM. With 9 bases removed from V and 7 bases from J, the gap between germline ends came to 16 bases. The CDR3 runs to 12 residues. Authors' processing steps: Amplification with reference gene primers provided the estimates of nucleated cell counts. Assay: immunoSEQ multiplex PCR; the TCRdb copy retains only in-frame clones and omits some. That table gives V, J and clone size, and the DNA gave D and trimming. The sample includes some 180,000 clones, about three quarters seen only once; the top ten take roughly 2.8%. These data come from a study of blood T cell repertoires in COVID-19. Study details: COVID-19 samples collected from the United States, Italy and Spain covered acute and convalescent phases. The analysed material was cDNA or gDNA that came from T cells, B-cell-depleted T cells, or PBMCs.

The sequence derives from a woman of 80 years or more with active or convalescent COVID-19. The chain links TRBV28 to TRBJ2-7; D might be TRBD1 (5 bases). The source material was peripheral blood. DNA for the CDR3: TGTGCCAGTTGTGTGGGGCGGTGGGAGCAGTACTTC. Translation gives CASCVGRWEQYF.